The 28 T cell receptor beta chains reported below all come from one sample, sequenced in a study of T-cell reconstitution after alpha-beta-depleted transplantation in children. The TCRbeta library was prepared with unique molecular identifiers. Using its own MiXCR run on the PCR reads, TCRdb lists one record per CDR3 protein. The data show hundreds of thousands of distinct CDR3 sequences, around 10% seen once. The sequenced sample was PBMCs, obtained before TCRalphabeta/CD19-depleted stem cell transplant. The source is a boy under three years old with acute myeloid leukemia, due to receive a stem cell transplant.

This clonotype was observed many times. The chain joins TRBV5-1 to TRBJ2-4; D might be TRBD1 or TRBD2, each matching 5 bases. Germline assignment: CDR1 SGHRS and CDR2 YFSETQ. Trimming shortened V by 0 bases and J by 3 bases, and 10 bases separated the two germline ends. The CDR3 runs to 15 residues. The CDR3 region is CASSLGGTVKNIQYF. The CDR3 DNA sequence: TGCGCCAGCAGCTTGGGTGGGACGGTCAAAAACATTCAGTACTTC.

This clonotype was counted ten times or more. This sequence joins TRBV6-5 and TRBJ1-2; 7 nucleotides match TRBD1. J gave up 8 bases and V 5 bases, and 5 bases lay outside the gene matches. In germline, CDR1 is MNHEY, CDR2 SVGAGI. The CDR3 has 12 residues. CDR3 nucleotides: TGTGCCAGCAGTAGAGGGGGCGCGGGCTACACCTTC. Its protein product is CASSRGGAGYTF.

Many counts were recorded for this clonotype. V and J are TRBV12-3 or TRBV12-4 and TRBJ2-7, with D maybe TRBD1 (5 bases). CDR3 size: 15 residues. V was pared by 3 bases and J by 4 bases, with 16 bases between. The CDR3 region has the DNA TGTGCCAGCAGTTTCAGGCTACAGGCCTCATACGAGCAGTACTTC. Translated, it gives CASSFRLQASYEQYF.

This clonotype was detected many times. The chain has TRBV7-9 and TRBJ2-7; possibly TRBD2 for D (6 bases). Trimming removed 0 bases from V and 0 bases from J, with 15 bases in between. This CDR3 contains 17 residues. Germline CDR1 SEHNR, CDR2 FQNEAQ (reference sequence). CDR3 bases: TGTGCCAGCAGCTTAGCTTTACTAGGGAGGAGCTCCTACGAGCAGTACTTC. This gives the protein CASSLALLGRSSYEQYF. The entire variable domain, with the rest obtained from reference TRBV7-9 and TRBJ2-7, is as follows: DTGVSQNPRHKITKRGQNVTFRCDPISEHNRLYWYRQTLGQGPEFLTYFQNEAQLEKSRLLSDRFSAERPKGSFSTLEIQRTEQGDSAMYLCASSLALLGRSSYEQYFGPGTRLTVT.

Many counts were recorded for this clonotype. J is TRBJ2-7 and V is TRBV18; D unresolved. The ends were cut back, 2 bases at V and 0 bases at J, with 8 bases in the middle. Germline V gene lookup returns CDR1 KGHSH and CDR2 LQKENI. The CDR3 spans 14 residues. DNA of the CDR3: TGTGCCAGCTCACCAGGCTCCCACTCCTACGAGCAGTACTTC. Translated: CASSPGSHSYEQYF.

This clonotype was observed many times. The chain carries TRBV28 and TRBJ2-2; D gene unclear. CDR1 is MDHEN, CDR2 SYDVKM, per germline. Trimming pared 5 bases from V and 0 bases from J, leaving 7 bases between. The CDR3 has 14 residues. The CDR3 bases are TGTGCCAGCAGTCCTCCGTCGAACACCGGGGAGCTGTTTTTT. Encoded protein: CASSPPSNTGELFF.

This clonotype was counted many times. This chain joins TRBV21-1 and TRBJ2-7; the tabulated D call, TRBD1, remains unverified against the DNA. TRBV21-1 is listed as a pseudogene. The CDR3 sequence is 10 residues long. This CDR3 is CASSNSRAHF. The CDR3 coding sequence is TGTGCCAGCAGCAACTCCAGGGCGCACTTC.

At least ten counts were recorded for this clonotype. The genes are TRBV6-1 and TRBJ2-3; a weak D match, TRBD2 (6 bases). The germline V gene encodes CDR1 MNHNS and CDR2 SASEGT. This CDR3 has 16 amino acids. Trimming took off 2 bases at V and 6 bases at J, with 18 bases between the two ends. The chain's CDR3 is CASSEFSGPNFDTQYF. The CDR3 DNA reads as TGTGCCAGCAGTGAATTTAGCGGTCCAAATTTCGATACGCAGTATTTT.

This clonotype has at least ten counts. The chain has TRBV7-2 and TRBJ2-5; D is perhaps TRBD2 (5 bases). This CDR3 spans 15 amino acids. Trimming shortened V by 2 bases and J by 2 bases, and 12 bases separated the two germline ends. CDR1 is SGHTA and CDR2 is FQGNSA in the germline V gene. The CDR3 bases are TGTGCCAGCAGCTTAAGCCTAGAGGGTCAAGAGACCCAGTACTTC. Protein sequence: CASSLSLEGQETQYF.

This clonotype was detected ten times or more. V usage is TRBV12-3 or TRBV12-4 and J usage is TRBJ2-5; D uncertain. The CDR3 sequence is 12 residues long. V lost 6 bases, J lost 5 bases, and 10 bases lay in between. CDR3 in DNA: TGTGCCAGCAGGGGAATCGGGGAGACCCAGTACTTC. This sequence encodes CASRGIGETQYF.

In this sample, this clonotype turned up a few times. This rearrangement joins TRBV6-1 to TRBJ2-3, with TRBD2 identical over 14 bases. The junction had 1 base not matched to a gene; V was cut back by 4 bases and J by 1 base. Germline lookup yields CDR1 MNHNS and CDR2 SASEGT. The CDR3 spans 16 residues. As DNA, the CDR3 is TGTGCCAGCAGTGGACTAGCGGGGGGGGGCACAGATACGCAGTATTTT. Protein: CASSGLAGGGTDTQYF.

There are a few counts of this clonotype. This rearrangement joins TRBV5-1 to TRBJ2-1; D gene ambiguous. CDR3 size: 14 residues. The germline V and J ends were trimmed by 0 bases and 5 bases, with 9 bases remaining between them. CDR1 and CDR2 from the germline V gene are SGHRS and YFSETQ. CDR3 nucleotide sequence: TGCGCCAGCAGCTTGGGGGCGCAGGACAATGAGCAGTTCTTC. Encoded protein: CASSLGAQDNEQFF. Variable domain in full (rest from reference TRBV5-1 and TRBJ2-1): KAGVTQTPRYLIKTRGQQVTLSCSPISGHRSVSWYQQTPGQGLQFLFEYFSETQRNKGNFPGRFSGRQFSNSRSEMNVSTLELGDSALYLCASSLGAQDNEQFFGPGTRLTVL.

Ten or more counts support this clonotype. This chain uses TRBV5-1 with TRBJ2-5; 8 bases align to TRBD1. The CDR3 covers 15 residues. The junction had 6 bases not matched to a gene; V was cut back by 0 bases and J by 5 bases. Looked up from germline, CDR1 is SGHRS and CDR2 is YFSETQ. Here the CDR3 DNA reads TGCGCCAGCAGCTTGGACTCAGGGGGCGGGGAGACCCAGTACTTC. Its translation is CASSLDSGGGETQYF.

This chain joins TRBV11-3 and TRBJ1-5, with D hard to call. Germline CDR1 is SGHNT and CDR2 is YENEEA. The V end was cut by 5 bases, the J end by 4 bases, with 15 bases between. The CDR3 sequence is 15 residues long. CDR3 sequence: CASSKEVCGNQPQHF. The CDR3 DNA follows: TGTGCCAGCAGCAAAGAGGTCTGTGGGAATCAGCCCCAGCATTTT.

This clonotype has a count of ten or more. This chain joins TRBV25-1 and TRBJ2-7, with TRBD2 matching over 8 bases. V dropped 1 base and J dropped 3; count of bases not matched to a gene: 5. Per the germline V gene, CDR1 is MGHDK and CDR2 is SYGVNS. This CDR3 region has 15 residues. The CDR3 DNA reads as TGTGCCAGCAGTGAATTCGGGAGGGGAAGCTACGAGCAGTACTTC. Translation: CASSEFGRGSYEQYF.

The table lists this clonotype with a few counts. The chain joins TRBV7-2 to TRBJ2-1; D is uncertain. The CDR3 extends over 13 amino acids. Germline V lookup: CDR1 SGHTA, CDR2 FQGNSA. V shed 2 bases and J shed 7 bases, with 9 bases lying between them. The CDR3 DNA follows: TGTGCCAGCAGCTTACTCGAAATTAATGAGCAGTTCTTC. Translating it yields CASSLLEINEQFF.

J is TRBJ2-5 and V is TRBV18; 7 bases line up with TRBD1. Trimming removed 2 bases from V and 5 bases from J; junction bases left unmatched: 8. CDR3 length: 15 residues. Germline CDR1 KGHSH, CDR2 LQKENI. CDR3 in amino acids: CASSPNRGSGETQYF. The CDR3 coding sequence is TGTGCCAGCTCACCAAACAGGGGATCCGGGGAGACCCAGTACTTC.

Ten or more counts support this clonotype. The chain is built from TRBV12-3 or TRBV12-4 and TRBJ2-6, with D possibly matching TRBD2 (6 bases). This CDR3 spans 20 amino acids. V lost 0 bases to trimming and J lost 2 bases, with 20 bases between them. The CDR3 loop is CASSLARDRAMGTGANVLTF. The DNA of the CDR3 is TGTGCCAGCAGTTTAGCGCGGGACCGGGCTATGGGGACTGGGGCCAACGTCCTGACTTTC.

This clonotype was counted many times. The chain uses TRBV7-2 and TRBJ1-4, with 8 bases aligning to TRBD1. Germline trimming cut 5 bases from V and 8 bases from J; bases unmatched to any gene: 10. In germline, CDR1 is SGHTA, CDR2 FQGNSA. CDR3 size: 15 residues. The CDR3 DNA is TGTGCCAGCAGCCCTTTTGGACAGGGCAGCGAAAAACTGTTTTTT. It yields the protein CASSPFGQGSEKLFF.

This clonotype showed up just a few times. CDR3 residues: CASSFRGPHYEQYF. As DNA, the CDR3 is TGTGCCAGCAGCTTCCGAGGGCCGCACTACGAGCAGTACTTC. This sequence joins TRBV5-6 and TRBJ2-7; D is perhaps TRBD2 (5 bases). This CDR3 region has 14 residues. Trimming pared 2 bases from V and 3 bases from J, leaving 12 bases between. The germline V gene has CDR1 SGHDT and CDR2 YYEEEE.

In its sample, this clonotype was seen many times. The CDR3 region has the DNA TGTGCCAGCAACCCGGGACCACGACAACCAACGCAGTATTTT. Protein product: CASNPGPRQPTQYF. This chain joins TRBV12-3 or TRBV12-4 and TRBJ2-3; the D gene could be TRBD1 or TRBD2 (5 bases each). CDR3 length equals 14 residues. V shed 7 bases and J shed 9 bases, with 20 bases lying between them.

This clonotype was observed a few times. The chain recombines TRBV9 with TRBJ2-7, with a weak D call TRBD2 (6 bases). In germline, CDR1 is SGDLS, CDR2 YYNGEE. The CDR3 spans 15 residues. Deletions cut 0 bases from V and 2 bases from J, with 12 bases between. In DNA form, the CDR3 reads TGTGCCAGCAGCGTAGGTGGGACTCTCACCTACGAGCAGTACTTC. Its translation: CASSVGGTLTYEQYF.

Ten or more counts support this clonotype. The chain employs TRBV6-1 and TRBJ1-1, with a weak D call TRBD1 (5 bases). Germline V gives CDR1 MNHNS, CDR2 SASEGT. The CDR3 spans 14 residues. Trimming took off 6 bases at V and 1 base at J, with 12 bases between the two ends. This CDR3 reads CASRMTTENTEAFF. The CDR3 DNA is TGTGCCAGCAGGATGACGACAGAGAACACTGAAGCTTTCTTT.

This clonotype was picked up many times. V gene TRBV5-1 combines with J gene TRBJ2-7; D is unclear. V was pared by 4 bases and J by 0 bases, with 11 bases between. Germline values: CDR1 SGHRS, CDR2 YFSETQ. The CDR3 spans 14 residues. CDR3 protein: CASSDDPSSYEQYF. Here the CDR3 DNA reads TGCGCCAGCAGCGACGACCCTAGCTCCTACGAGCAGTACTTC.

As to this clonotype: Given a much more abundant clone one base away, this may be a read error. The chain couples TRBV10-3 to TRBJ2-7, with D tentatively TRBD1 or TRBD2 (6 bases each). The CDR3 is made up of 12 amino acids. V was clipped by 3 bases and J by 10 bases, with 13 bases between them. The germline V gene encodes CDR1 ENHRY and CDR2 SYGVKD. The CDR3 coding sequence is TGTGCCATCAGTGACAGGGGCGGGGACCAGTACTTC. This sequence encodes CAISDRGGDQYF.

The chain is built from TRBV5-1 and TRBJ2-7, with 8 bases that match TRBD2. V shed 1 base, J shed 0 bases, and the junction held 9 bases outside the gene matches. Germline CDR1 reads SGHRS; CDR2 reads YFSETQ. CDR3 length: 17 amino acids. The CDR3 is CASSLQRESRSSYEQYF. In DNA, the CDR3 is TGCGCCAGCAGCTTGCAGCGGGAGTCCAGGAGCTCCTACGAGCAGTACTTC.

This clonotype was seen more than once but under ten times. The J gene is TRBJ2-7, the V gene TRBV28; either TRBD1 or TRBD2 may supply D (5 bases each). Germline V gives CDR1 MDHEN, CDR2 SYDVKM. This CDR3 comprises 15 residues. V was pared by 3 bases and J by 1 base, with 13 bases between. The CDR3 DNA follows: TGTGCCAGCAGTTTTACGGGGCTCCAATCCTACGAGCAGTACTTC. This translates into CASSFTGLQSYEQYF. Drawing the rest from reference TRBV28 and TRBJ2-7, the complete variable domain is DVKVTQSSRYLVKRTGEKVFLECVQDMDHENMFWYRQDPGLGLRLIYFSYDVKMKEKGDIPEGYSVSREKKERFSLILESASTNQTSMYLCASSFTGLQSYEQYFGPGTRLTVT.

The table lists this clonotype with many counts. The chain uses TRBV20-1 and TRBJ1-4; D ambiguous. Trimming pared 1 base from V and 8 bases from J, leaving 17 bases between. CDR1 and CDR2 from the germline V gene are DFQATT and SNEGSKA (reference sequence). There are 15 residues in the CDR3. CDR3 sequence (DNA): TGCAGTGCTAGAGTCGATCCGAAGGCTACAGAAAAACTGTTTTTT. Amino acids: CSARVDPKATEKLFF.